This T cell receptor beta chain comes out of a study of blood T cell dynamics during melanoma immunotherapy. This table comes from immunoSEQ multiplex PCR, and its TCRdb copy is limited to in-frame clones, with some not included. In the table there are around 10,000 clones, 65% to 90% of which are singletons. The CDR3 runs to 16 residues. Time point: pre-treatment baseline. Blood was drawn before treatment and at week 3 after checkpoint blockade. The sequencing here drew on blood, taken from a patient treated with checkpoint blockade. V is TRBV21-1 and J is TRBJ2-1; the table assigns TRBD2, which was not confirmed against the DNA. TRBV21-1 is shown as a pseudogene. This TCR derives from a human donor with melanoma. The chain's CDR3 is CASSKVASSSYNEQFF. The CDR3 bases are TGTGCCAGCAGCAAAGTAGCCTCTAGCTCCTACAATGAGCAGTTCTTC.